The rows below give T cell receptor beta chains drawn from one sample of a study of blood T cell repertoires in COVID-19. Generated by immunoSEQ multiplex PCR, the TCRdb table keeps only in-frame clones and is missing some. The table records some 140,000 clones, about three quarters of them present only once. Sequenced material: peripheral blood. The origin of the receptors is an elderly man with acute or convalescent COVID-19. Each CDR3 is given with its conserved first and last residue. The D gene is left open where the match is weak. Some rows have no size entry. The others give once, few or many, or a class for an expanded clone.

j_call v_call clone_size d_call cdr3_nt cdr3_aa
TRBJ1-2 TRBV5-4 NA NA TGTGCCAGCAGCTTGGACCCCCGTAGGGGCCGTGACTATGGCTACACCTTC CASSLDPRRGRDYGYTF
TRBJ2-1 TRBV28 once TRBD2 TGTGCCAGCAGTTTATTGGCTAGCGGGGGATACAATGAGCAGTTCTTC CASSLLASGGYNEQFF
TRBJ1-2 TRBV28 NA NA TGTGCCAGCAGTATTGGGACATTAGCTAACTATGGCTACACCTTC CASSIGTLANYGYTF
TRBJ2-3 TRBV29-1 NA NA TGCAGCGTCGAACAGGGCGATACGCAGTATTTT CSVEQGDTQYF
TRBJ2-2 TRBV9 NA TRBD2 TGTGCCAGCAGCGAGCGGGGGGGCCCCACCGGGGAGCTGTTTTTT CASSERGGPTGELFF
TRBJ1-2 TRBV11-2 medium-sized NA TGTGCCAGCAGCTTAGGAGATGGAGGGTATAACTATGGCTACACCTTC CASSLGDGGYNYGYTF
TRBJ2-1 TRBV18 NA NA TGTGCCAGCTCACCAAACCCGGACAATGAGCAGTTCTTC CASSPNPDNEQFF
TRBJ2-7 TRBV10-3 many NA TGTGCCATCGGGGGGACAGTCTACGAGCAGTACTTC CAIGGTVYEQYF
TRBJ2-2 TRBV5-1 NA NA TGCGCCAGCAGCTTCAAACAGGGATTTAACACCGGGGAGCTGTTTTTT CASSFKQGFNTGELFF
TRBJ1-4 TRBV12-3/TRBV12-4 NA TRBD1 TGTGCCAGCAGGGGGACAGAAGATGAAAAACTGTTTTTT CASRGTEDEKLFF